The 20 T cell receptor beta chains given below trace back to one sample, sequenced in a study of graft-versus-host responses after intestinal transplantation. Sequenced by immunoSEQ multiplex PCR; TCRdb stores in-frame clones only, minus some. The sample holds some 62,000 clones, 90% to 95% seen once. These receptors are not linked to any known antigen. Material: unstimulated CD8+ T cells sorted from spleen or lymph node cells, obtained before transplant. The receptors come from a human donor who was the organ donor for an intestinal transplant.

J is TRBJ2-3 and V is TRBV7-6; 7 positions agree with TRBD2. Germline lookup yields CDR1 SGHVS and CDR2 FNYEAQ. This CDR3 contains 15 residues. V dropped 5 bases and J dropped 4; count of bases not matched to a gene: 9. CDR3 nucleotide sequence: TGTGCCAGCAGCCGCGTGGCTAGCGGTGCAGATACGCAGTATTTT. It codes for CASSRVASGADTQYF.

J is TRBJ2-1 and V is TRBV4-1; 8 bases are shared with TRBD2. V lost 2 bases to trimming and J lost 8 bases; unmatched junction nucleotides: 8. The CDR3 spans 15 residues. Germline V CDR1 and CDR2: MGHRA, YSYEKL. CDR3 region: CASSQLTAGVDEQFF. DNA of the CDR3: TGCGCCAGCAGCCAACTTACAGCGGGAGTGGATGAGCAGTTCTTC.

The chain recombines TRBV27 with TRBJ1-3; perhaps TRBD1 as D (5 bases). Germline assignment: CDR1 MNHEY and CDR2 SMNVEV (reference sequence). The CDR3 totals 13 residues. The V end was cut by 6 bases, the J end by 1 base, with 7 bases between. Here the CDR3 DNA reads TGTGCCAGCAGGGCAGGGTCTGGAAACACCATATATTTT. Amino acids: CASRAGSGNTIYF.

This chain links TRBV21-1 with TRBJ2-3; the tabulated D call, TRBD2, remains unverified against the DNA. TRBV21-1 is given as a pseudogene. The CDR3 has 16 residues. This chain's CDR3 is CASSKVRSGRGDTQYF. The CDR3 nucleotides are TGTGCCAGCAGCAAAGTCAGGAGCGGGAGAGGCGATACGCAGTATTTT.

The CDR3 spells CASSFVGGPETQYF. Here the CDR3 DNA reads TGTGCCAGCAGTTTTGTGGGAGGGCCAGAGACCCAGTACTTC. V gene TRBV28 combines with J gene TRBJ2-5, with 7 bases that match TRBD2. The CDR3 sequence is 14 residues long. The germline V gene encodes CDR1 MDHEN and CDR2 SYDVKM. J was trimmed by 4 bases and V by 3 bases; bases with no gene match: 5. The whole variable domain, filled in from reference TRBV28 and TRBJ2-5, reads DVKVTQSSRYLVKRTGEKVFLECVQDMDHENMFWYRQDPGLGLRLIYFSYDVKMKEKGDIPEGYSVSREKKERFSLILESASTNQTSMYLCASSFVGGPETQYFGPGTRLLVL.

The V gene is TRBV30, the J gene TRBJ2-7; D is ambiguous. The germline gives CDR1 GTSNPN, CDR2 SVGIG (reference sequence). The V gene lost 4 bases and the J gene lost 6 bases, with 16 bases spanning the gap. The CDR3 covers 13 residues. The CDR3 here is CAWKYYDRGEQYF. CDR3 nucleotides: TGTGCCTGGAAGTATTACGATAGAGGCGAGCAGTACTTC. The variable domain in full, with the rest retrieved from reference TRBV30 and TRBJ2-7, is SQTIHQWPATLVQPVGSPLSLECTVEGTSNPNLYWYRQAAGRGLQLLFYSVGIGQISSEVPQNLSASRPQDRQFILSSKKLLLSDSGFYLCAWKYYDRGEQYFGPGTRLTVT.

The chain links TRBV6-5 to TRBJ2-7, with 8 nucleotides matching TRBD1. The CDR3 is made up of 15 amino acids. Per germline, CDR1 MNHEY and CDR2 SVGAGI. Losses at the gene ends were 0 bases for V and 2 bases for J; bases not matched to a gene: 3. The CDR3 here is CASSYSETGAYEQYF. CDR3 coding DNA: TGTGCCAGCAGTTACTCGGAGACAGGGGCCTACGAGCAGTACTTC.

This clone was found once. The CDR3 here is CASSEIETGNYGYTF. CDR3 nucleotides: TGTGCCAGCAGTGAAATCGAAACAGGGAACTATGGCTACACCTTC. This chain joins TRBV6-1 and TRBJ1-2; a weak D match, TRBD1 (6 bases). Trimming removed 2 bases at V and 2 bases at J, with 12 bases between. Germline V gene lookup returns CDR1 MNHNS and CDR2 SASEGT. The CDR3 totals 15 residues.

V gene TRBV7-6 combines with J gene TRBJ2-2, with D possibly TRBD2 on 7 matching bases. The CDR3 consists of 12 residues. In germline, CDR1 is SGHVS, CDR2 FNYEAQ. Deletions cut 8 bases from V and 6 bases from J, with 10 bases between. CDR3 DNA sequence: TGTGCCAGCCGGGGGGCGGCCGGGGAGCTGTTTTTT. The encoded protein is CASRGAAGELFF.

V and J are TRBV9 and TRBJ2-1; no firm D call. The V and J ends lost 0 bases and 8 bases respectively, with 12 bases between them. Per germline, CDR1 SGDLS and CDR2 YYNGEE. The CDR3 sequence is 14 residues long. The CDR3 coding sequence is TGTGCCAGCAGCGTAGCTTTACCCCGCGATGAGCAGTTCTTC. Amino acids: CASSVALPRDEQFF.

The rearrangement uses TRBV30 and TRBJ1-2; 7 bases are a match to TRBD1. The V and J ends lost 2 bases and 4 bases, in that order; junction bases with no gene match: 4. The CDR3 contains 13 residues. Germline V gene lookup returns CDR1 GTSNPN and CDR2 SVGIG (reference sequence). CDR3 DNA sequence: TGTGCCTGGAGTCAGGGGGGCGGCTATGGCTACACCTTC. Translation: CAWSQGGGYGYTF.

The genes are TRBV7-3 and TRBJ2-3; 8 positions match TRBD2. Trimming at V came to 5 bases and at J to 4 bases, leaving 8 bases not matched to a gene. Germline-derived CDR1 and CDR2 are SGHTA and FQGTGA. The CDR3 covers 15 residues. The CDR3 DNA follows: TGTGCCAGCAGCCCCCGGGGGGGCGCCCCAGATACGCAGTATTTT. Residues: CASSPRGGAPDTQYF.

This rearrangement joins TRBV6-1 to TRBJ2-7, with D maybe TRBD2 (6 bases). Germline V gene data show CDR1 as MNHNS and CDR2 as SASEGT. V lost 0 bases to trimming and J lost 3 bases, with 9 bases between them. The CDR3 loop spans 14 amino acids. The CDR3 bases are TGTGCCAGCAGTGAAGCCGGCGGGGTCTACGAGCAGTACTTC. This encodes CASSEAGGVYEQYF.

The DNA for the CDR3 is TGCGCCAGCAGCTTATCAGGCTACAATGAGCAGTTCTTC. This codes for CASSLSGYNEQFF. The rearrangement joins TRBV5-1 to TRBJ2-1; D gene ambiguous. V gave up 2 bases and J gave up 3 bases, with 6 bases separating them. The V gene's germline CDR1 is SGHRS and CDR2 YFSETQ. This CDR3 is 13 amino acids long.

The chain uses TRBV19 and TRBJ2-3; possible D gene TRBD1, 6 bases. Germline V CDR1 and CDR2: LNHDA, SQIVND (reference sequence). CDR3 length: 15 amino acids. The germline V and J ends were trimmed by 5 bases and 2 bases, with 14 bases remaining between them. The CDR3 sequence: CASSGDTTLTDTQYF. In DNA form, the CDR3 reads TGTGCCAGTAGTGGGGACACCACTCTCACAGATACGCAGTATTTT.

The V call is TRBV5-6, the J call TRBJ2-3; 8 bases fit TRBD1. The CDR3 runs 19 residues. Unmatched junction bases numbered 13, after V lost 0 bases and J lost 1 base. CDR1 and CDR2 (germline): SGHDT, YYEEEE. The CDR3 sequence: CASSLGVPMTGDGTDTQYF. CDR3 sequence (DNA): TGTGCCAGCAGCTTGGGGGTCCCGATGACAGGGGACGGCACAGATACGCAGTATTTT.

As concerns this clone: This sample includes further DNA sequences coding for the same CDR3. J is TRBJ2-1 and V is TRBV27; 11 nucleotides match TRBD2. V shed 5 bases and J 3 bases; nucleotides not matched to a gene: 6. CDR1 is MNHEY, CDR2 SMNVEV, per germline (reference sequence). The CDR3 is 16 amino acids. CDR3 residues: CASSRPGLAVYNEQFF. For the CDR3, the DNA is TGTGCCAGCAGTCGGCCGGGACTAGCGGTCTACAATGAGCAGTTCTTC.

The chain carries TRBV5-1 and TRBJ2-3; D is uncertain. CDR3 length equals 14 residues. Germline CDR1 SGHRS, CDR2 YFSETQ. The V gene lost 0 bases and the J gene lost 3 bases, with 8 bases spanning the gap. This chain's CDR3 is CASSLVTTTDTQYF. The CDR3 region has the DNA TGCGCCAGCAGCTTGGTTACCACTACAGATACGCAGTATTTT.

The V gene is TRBV28, the J gene TRBJ2-3; 7 bases align to TRBD1. Germline V lookup: CDR1 MDHEN, CDR2 SYDVKM. CDR3 length: 15 residues. Germline trimming cut 2 bases from V and 8 bases from J; bases unmatched to any gene: 10. In DNA form, the CDR3 reads TGTGCCAGCAGTTTACTCGCCACAGGGGAAGGTACGCAGTATTTT. Encoded protein: CASSLLATGEGTQYF.

The V and J genes are TRBV28 and TRBJ2-7; 9 bases line up with TRBD2. Unmatched junction bases numbered 4, after V lost 6 bases and J lost 1 base. Germline V gene sequence: CDR1 MDHEN, CDR2 SYDVKM. This CDR3 comprises 14 residues. CDR3 sequence reads: CASSQTSGSYEQYF. CDR3 bases: TGTGCCAGCAGCCAGACTAGCGGATCCTACGAGCAGTACTTC.